This is a list of T cell receptor beta chains from one sample in a study of siplizumab effects on memory and regulatory T cells. Using immunoSEQ multiplex PCR, the repertoire was profiled, and TCRdb retains in-frame clones only, with some absent. The sample holds some 90,000 clones, 70% to 90% seen once. Sample: CD4+ T cells sorted from blood. These receptors came from a human donor in good health. Both conserved end residues are part of each CDR3. A D gene is named only where the DNA matches it firmly. Rows may omit the clone size; those that give it use once, few, many or a size class.

>NA|TRBV27|NA|TRBJ1-1
TGTGCCAGCAGTATCCAGGGTATGGGGGAAGCTTTCTTT
CASSIQGMGEAFF
>NA|TRBV5-8|NA|TRBJ2-7
TGTGCCAGCAGCTTGGATTATCGGCAGCTCTCCTACGAGCAGTACTTC
CASSLDYRQLSYEQYF
>NA|TRBV6-1|NA|TRBJ1-4
TGTGCCAGCAGTTCTACCCCGGCAACTAATGAAAAACTGTTTTTT
CASSSTPATNEKLFF
>once|TRBV7-6|NA|TRBJ1-5
TGTGCCAGCAGCTCACGGCTCGGGGATCAGCCCCAGCATTTT
CASSSRLGDQPQHF
>NA|TRBV6-9|NA|TRBJ1-2
TGTGCCAGCAGTTACTCGAGAGGGTATGGCTACACCTTC
CASSYSRGYGYTF
>NA|TRBV5-4|TRBD2|TRBJ2-3
TGTGCCAGCAGCTCTCCTAGCGGGAGATCCCCAGATACGCAGTATTTT
CASSSPSGRSPDTQYF
>NA|TRBV25-1|NA|TRBJ2-7
TGTGCCAGCAGCAGGGTCTACGAGCAGTACTTC
CASSRVYEQYF
>once|TRBV1|NA|TRBJ2-5
TGCACCAGCAGCCAAGATAGGCTAGCGGGAGCTCGGGAGACCCAGTACTTC
CTSSQDRLAGARETQYF
>few|TRBV6-5|NA|TRBJ2-5
TGTGCCAGCAGTTACTACTCAGGGGCCCAAGAGACCCAGTACTTC
CASSYYSGAQETQYF
>NA|TRBV18|NA|TRBJ2-2
TGTGCCAGCTCACCGGAGGATTTTGGGGGTATAGACACCGGGGAGCTGTTTTTT
CASSPEDFGGIDTGELFF
>NA|TRBV5-1|NA|TRBJ2-3
TGCGCCAGCAGCTTAAAAGATACGCAGTATTTT
CASSLKDTQYF
>NA|TRBV18|NA|TRBJ1-4
TGTGCCAGCTCACCAATCGGGGGTGAAAAACTGTTTTTT
CASSPIGGEKLFF
>NA|TRBV25-1|NA|TRBJ1-4
TGTGCCAGCAGTGGGGGCCCCCGGGGGATCTCAACTAATGAAAAACTGTTTTTT
CASSGGPRGISTNEKLFF
>NA|TRBV6-1|NA|TRBJ1-1
TGTGCCAGCAGTGAATTTCAGGGTAACACTGAAGCTTTCTTT
CASSEFQGNTEAFF
>NA|TRBV5-4|NA|TRBJ1-4
TGTGCCAGCAGCCAAGGAAAGGGTGACACTAATGAAAAACTGTTTTTT
CASSQGKGDTNEKLFF